Shown below are 28 T cell receptor beta chains from a single sample sequenced in a study of blood T cells in healthy people across ages. The authors ran a second PCR of roughly 6 to 11 cycles using a sample-barcoded 5' primer and a J-beta primer mix. TCRdb reprocessed the 5' RACE reads via MiXCR and lists one record per CDR3 protein. The sample lists 2 million or so distinct CDR3 sequences, about 50% occurring once. The sequenced sample consisted of blood. The receptors come from a woman in her 40s in good health.

The chain employs TRBV6-1 and TRBJ2-3; D perhaps matches TRBD1 (5 bases). The CDR3 contains 14 residues. Trimming stripped 3 bases from V and 8 bases from J, with 15 bases between. Germline assignment: CDR1 MNHNS and CDR2 SASEGT. In DNA form, the CDR3 reads TGTGCCAGCAGTGATCAGGGCGTCTGGGGTACGCAGTATTTT. Amino acids: CASSDQGVWGTQYF.

The chain carries TRBV6-5 and TRBJ1-2, with D maybe TRBD1 (5 bases). V gave up 0 bases and J gave up 8 bases, with 19 bases separating them. The CDR3 totals 16 residues. CDR1 is MNHEY and CDR2 is SVGAGI in the germline V gene. CDR3 in DNA: TGTGCCAGCAGTTACTCGAGGGCAGGGCAGGTGGAGGGCTACACCTTC. Its translation: CASSYSRAGQVEGYTF.

This clonotype was counted a few times. This sequence joins TRBV2 and TRBJ2-1, with D maybe TRBD2 (6 bases). The germline V and J ends were trimmed by 2 bases and 7 bases, with 12 bases remaining between them. The CDR3 has 14 amino acids. Per germline, CDR1 SNHLY and CDR2 FYNNEI. The CDR3 region has the DNA TGTGCCAGCAGTGAATCGCGGGGAAGGAATGAGCAGTTCTTC. This translates into CASSESRGRNEQFF.

The rearrangement links TRBV20-1 to TRBJ2-3, with TRBD2 matching over 7 bases. V lost 5 bases to trimming and J lost 6 bases; unmatched junction nucleotides: 17. The CDR3 runs to 16 residues. The germline V gene encodes CDR1 DFQATT and CDR2 SNEGSKA (reference sequence). CDR3 in DNA: TGCAGTGCTCATCCGGGGTCTTGGGAGGGGACGGATACGCAGTATTTT. Translating gives CSAHPGSWEGTDTQYF.

The genes are TRBV18 and TRBJ2-4; D remains ambiguous. The germline V gene encodes CDR1 KGHSH and CDR2 LQKENI. The CDR3 runs to 17 residues. V lost 0 bases to trimming and J lost 0 bases, with 12 bases between them. CDR3 nucleotides: TGTGCCAGCTCACCACCGGAGCCTTTTCTAGCCAAAAACATTCAGTACTTC. Its translation is CASSPPEPFLAKNIQYF.

This chain joins TRBV2 and TRBJ2-7; D not certain. The J call could be wrong; TRBJ2-5 is a better fit for the DNA end. The CDR3 has 13 residues. CDR1 and CDR2 (germline): SNHLY, FYNNEI. The CDR3 reads CASTVDVKETQYF. The CDR3 region has the DNA TGTGCCAGCACCGTGGACGTGAAAGAGACCCAGTACTTC.

The V call is TRBV4-2, the J call TRBJ2-3, with D perhaps matching TRBD2 (6 bases). Trimming removed 0 bases from V and 8 bases from J, with 12 bases in between. The V gene's germline CDR1 is LGHNA and CDR2 YNFKEQ. The CDR3 spans 14 residues. CDR3 nucleotide sequence: TGTGCCAGCAGCCAAGACCCCGGGGGAGGTACGCAGTATTTT. Residues: CASSQDPGGGTQYF.

CDR3 in amino acids: CASSYGTEVKGEQYF. CDR3 DNA: TGTGCCAGCAGTTACGGGACAGAGGTCAAAGGCGAGCAGTACTTC. This chain links TRBV6-5 with TRBJ2-7, with 7 bases identical to TRBD1. Germline values: CDR1 MNHEY, CDR2 SVGAGI. The CDR3 is 15 residues long. Trimming removed 2 bases from V and 6 bases from J; junction bases left unmatched: 10.

V is TRBV5-1 and J is TRBJ2-7; unclear D gene. The CDR3 runs 12 residues. Per germline, CDR1 SGHRS and CDR2 YFSETQ. The V end was cut by 3 bases, the J end by 7 bases, with 11 bases between. The CDR3 loop is CASSSEHYEQYF. In nucleotides, the CDR3 is TGCGCCAGCAGCTCGGAACACTATGAGCAGTACTTC.

A few counts support this clonotype. V gene TRBV20-1 combines with J gene TRBJ2-1; TRBD2 aligns across 13 bases. Germline trimming cut 6 bases from V and 8 bases from J; bases unmatched to any gene: 10. The CDR3 extends over 15 amino acids. In germline, CDR1 is DFQATT, CDR2 SNEGSKA (reference sequence). CDR3 nucleotides: TGCAGTGCGGCCTTGACTAGCGGGGGGTTTGATGAGCAGTTCTTC. Residues: CSAALTSGGFDEQFF.

CDR3 sequence reads: CSAMAPGMGLYGYTF. CDR3 DNA sequence: TGCAGTGCTATGGCCCCGGGGATGGGGCTCTATGGCTACACCTTC. The chain carries TRBV20-1 and TRBJ1-2; weak D call: TRBD1 (5 bases). This CDR3 is 15 amino acids long. Germline CDR1 DFQATT, CDR2 SNEGSKA (reference sequence). V dropped 4 bases and J dropped 4 bases, with 19 bases sitting between them.

This clonotype was seen a few times. The V gene is TRBV10-3, the J gene TRBJ1-2, with a tentative D call TRBD1 (5 bases). This CDR3 is 13 amino acids long. V was trimmed by 4 bases and J by 0 bases, leaving 6 bases between them. CDR1 ENHRY and CDR2 SYGVKD come from the germline V gene. This chain's CDR3 is CAISGDPNYGYTF. The CDR3 DNA reads as TGTGCCATCAGTGGGGACCCTAACTATGGCTACACCTTC.

This chain's CDR3 is CASSQPSGGAYEQYF. CDR3 nucleotide sequence: TGCGCCAGCAGCCAACCGAGCGGGGGCGCCTACGAGCAGTACTTC. The chain combines TRBV4-1 with TRBJ2-7, with 8 bases identical to TRBD2. After removal of 2 bases from V and 2 bases from J, the junction contained 5 bases not matched to a gene. CDR3 length: 15 residues. CDR1 and CDR2 (germline): MGHRA, YSYEKL.

The DNA of the CDR3 is TGTGCCAGCAGCCGCCGGGCGGCCTCCTACAATGAGCAGTTCTTC. This translates into CASSRRAASYNEQFF. This chain links TRBV28 with TRBJ2-1; D remains ambiguous. Trimming pared 6 bases from V and 0 bases from J, leaving 12 bases between. The CDR3 runs to 15 residues. CDR1 and CDR2 (germline): MDHEN, SYDVKM.

This clonotype was counted a few times. In nucleotides, the CDR3 is TGTGCCAGCAGCCAGACAGGGGGCTCAGCTACAGATACGCAGTATTTT. Amino acid sequence: CASSQTGGSATDTQYF. V usage is TRBV7-3 and J usage is TRBJ2-3; TRBD1 matches 10 bases. The CDR3 has 16 amino acids. Trimming cost V 5 bases and J 3 bases; bases outside gene matches: 8. Germline CDR1 and CDR2: SGHTA and FQGTGA.

The CDR3 sequence is CASSRLANEQFF. The CDR3 DNA reads as TGTGCCAGCAGCCGTCTAGCCAATGAGCAGTTCTTC. The chain links TRBV3-1 to TRBJ2-1; TRBD2 might be the D (5 bases). CDR1 and CDR2 (germline): LGHDT, YNNKEL (reference sequence). The CDR3 consists of 12 residues. V was trimmed by 4 bases and J by 6 bases, leaving 7 bases between them.

This clonotype was seen only a few times. This rearrangement joins TRBV20-1 to TRBJ2-7; 8 bases agree with TRBD2. The J call may not be correct, given that the DNA end is closer to TRBJ2-5. The CDR3 sequence is 15 residues long. Germline values: CDR1 DFQATT, CDR2 SNEGSKA (reference sequence). This CDR3 reads CSARDPSGGLETQYF. The CDR3, as DNA: TGCAGTGCTAGAGATCCCAGCGGGGGTTTGGAGACCCAGTACTTC.

This clonotype was detected only once. The chain recombines TRBV20-1 with TRBJ2-1, with 13 bases fitting TRBD2. The germline V gene encodes CDR1 DFQATT and CDR2 SNEGSKA (reference sequence). The CDR3 is made up of 16 amino acids. The CDR3: CSGTGTSGASYNEQFF. In nucleotides, the CDR3 is TGCAGCGGGACCGGGACTAGCGGGGCCTCTTACAATGAGCAGTTCTTC.

This clonotype has more than one count but fewer than ten. V and J are TRBV3-1 and TRBJ1-1, with D tentatively TRBD1 (5 bases). This CDR3 region has 13 residues. Trimming removed 3 bases from V and 4 bases from J, with 9 bases in between. Per germline, CDR1 LGHDT and CDR2 YNNKEL (reference sequence). CDR3 nucleotide sequence: TGTGCCAGCAGCCAGAACAGGCCCACTGAAGCTTTCTTT. Amino acid sequence: CASSQNRPTEAFF.

The gene calls are TRBV28 and TRBJ1-1; weak D call: TRBD1 (5 bases). Germline V CDR1 and CDR2: MDHEN, SYDVKM. The CDR3 runs 12 residues. CDR3: CATQDMNTEAFF. CDR3 in DNA: TGTGCAACACAGGATATGAACACTGAAGCTTTCTTT.

This rearrangement joins TRBV4-2 to TRBJ2-7; 8 bases map to TRBD1. The germline gives CDR1 LGHNA, CDR2 YNFKEQ. The J segment lost 0 bases and the V segment lost 4 bases, leaving 5 bases of the junction unmatched. The CDR3 has 15 amino acids. The CDR3 DNA sequence: TGTGCCAGCAGCCTCCGGACAGGGCGCTCCTACGAGCAGTACTTC. This encodes CASSLRTGRSYEQYF.

This sequence joins TRBV7-8 and TRBJ2-1; D ambiguous. Germline V lookup: CDR1 SGHVS, CDR2 FQNEAQ. The CDR3 sequence is 16 residues long. The germline V and J ends were trimmed by 1 base and 6 bases, with 16 bases remaining between them. This chain's CDR3 is CASSLVSSMLGNEQFF. In DNA, the CDR3 is TGTGCCAGCAGCTTAGTTTCTTCCATGCTAGGCAATGAGCAGTTCTTC.

The chain recombines TRBV9 with TRBJ2-3, with D unresolved. This CDR3 is built from 14 residues. V shed 3 bases and J shed 5 bases, with 13 bases lying between them. Germline loops: CDR1 SGDLS, CDR2 YYNGEE. The CDR3 sequence: CASSARVSIDTQYF. In DNA, the CDR3 is TGTGCCAGCAGCGCACGGGTTTCAATAGATACGCAGTATTTT.

A few counts support this clonotype. The chain has TRBV6-2 or TRBV6-3 and TRBJ2-5; 7 bases align to TRBD2. CDR3 length: 15 amino acids. V gave up 4 bases and J gave up 2 bases; unmatched junction bases: 7. Germline V gene lookup returns CDR1 MNHEY and CDR2 SVGEGT. In DNA form, the CDR3 reads TGTGCCAGCAGTTTTGGGGGGGGAGTACAAGAGACCCAGTACTTC. It translates to CASSFGGGVQETQYF.

The chain couples TRBV7-2 to TRBJ2-7; TRBD2 matches at 14 bases. The J call may be in error: the DNA end matches TRBJ2-5 better. The CDR3 has 15 amino acids. Germline V lookup: CDR1 SGHTA, CDR2 FQGNSA. In nucleotides, the CDR3 is TGTGCCAGCAGCTTGGGGACTAGCGGGGGTGTGACCCAGTACTTC. It translates to CASSLGTSGGVTQYF.

The chain employs TRBV6-5 and TRBJ2-3, with unresolved D. CDR1 is MNHEY and CDR2 is SVGAGI in the germline V gene. V dropped 11 bases and J dropped 1 base, with 13 bases sitting between them. The CDR3 loop spans 13 amino acids. CDR3 sequence: CACSTPRTDTQYF. The CDR3 DNA sequence: TGTGCCTGCTCGACACCGCGCACAGATACGCAGTATTTT.

The CDR3 bases are TGCAGTGCTTGGACAGGGACTCAGAATCAGCCCCAGCATTTT. It specifies CSAWTGTQNQPQHF. The rearrangement links TRBV20-1 to TRBJ1-5; 8 bases fit TRBD1. The CDR3 is made up of 14 amino acids. The germline gives CDR1 DFQATT, CDR2 SNEGSKA (reference sequence). V trimming: 5 bases; J trimming: 4 bases; junction bases outside the gene matches: 7.

This chain links TRBV6-1 with TRBJ2-7, with 8 bases matching TRBD2. V lost 3 bases to trimming and J lost 0 bases; unmatched junction nucleotides: 7. In germline, CDR1 is MNHNS, CDR2 SASEGT. CDR3 length: 16 amino acids. The CDR3 DNA reads as TGTGCCAGCAGTGAGGCGGGGGGCCCTAACTCCTACGAGCAGTACTTC. This encodes CASSEAGGPNSYEQYF.